This TCR beta chain was identified during a study of identical twins. V shed 8 bases, J shed 4 bases, and the junction held 11 bases outside the gene matches. The germline CDR1 and CDR2 sequences are KGHSH and LQKENI. This CDR3 has 15 residues. TCRdb re-analysed the 5' RACE reads in MiXCR, keeping a single row per CDR3 protein. The sample carries 1.5 million to 2 million distinct CDR3 sequences, around 33% recorded once. The sequenced material came from cord blood. V is TRBV18 and J is TRBJ1-2; 9 bases are a match to TRBD1. This clonotype was sampled from a newborn girl in good health. As DNA, the CDR3 is TGTGCCAGCACGGGGACAGGGCTAAGATGCTATGGCTACACCTTC. Encoded protein: CASTGTGLRCYGYTF.